This TCR beta chain was recovered during a study of cytomegalovirus exposure and HLA in healthy donors. Clones were read by immunoSEQ multiplex PCR, and TCRdb kept only the in-frame ones, dropping some. The sample contains tens of thousands of clones, 90% to 96% of which appear only once. The germline V and J ends were trimmed by 4 bases and 6 bases, with 10 bases remaining between them. The V gene's germline CDR1 is MGHDK and CDR2 SYGVNS. The CDR3 has 13 amino acids. The J gene is TRBJ2-1, the V gene TRBV25-1; a weak D match, TRBD1 (5 bases). Source material: PBMCs. The receptor comes from a man between 18 and 35 years old in good health and CMV-seropositive. The CDR3 loop reads CASSVQGFNEQFF. CDR3 DNA: TGTGCCAGCAGTGTCCAGGGTTTCAATGAGCAGTTCTTC. The full variable domain, with the rest looked up from reference TRBV25-1 and TRBJ2-1, is EADIYQTPRYLVIGTGKKITLECSQTMGHDKMYWYQQDPGMELHLIHYSYGVNSTEKGDLSSESTVSRIRTEHFPLTLESARPSHTSQYLCASSVQGFNEQFFGPGTRLTVL.